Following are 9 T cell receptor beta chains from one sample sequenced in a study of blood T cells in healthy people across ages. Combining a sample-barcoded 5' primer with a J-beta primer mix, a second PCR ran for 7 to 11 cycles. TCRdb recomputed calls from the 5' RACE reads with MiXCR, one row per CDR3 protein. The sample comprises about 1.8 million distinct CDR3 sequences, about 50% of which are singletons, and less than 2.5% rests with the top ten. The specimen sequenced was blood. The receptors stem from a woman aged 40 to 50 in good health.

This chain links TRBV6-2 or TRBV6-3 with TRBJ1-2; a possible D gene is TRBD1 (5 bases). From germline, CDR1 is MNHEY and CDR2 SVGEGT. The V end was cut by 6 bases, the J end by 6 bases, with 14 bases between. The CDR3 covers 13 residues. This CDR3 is CASSPSFRDGYTF. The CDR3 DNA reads TGTGCCAGCAGCCCTTCTTTCAGGGATGGCTACACCTTC.

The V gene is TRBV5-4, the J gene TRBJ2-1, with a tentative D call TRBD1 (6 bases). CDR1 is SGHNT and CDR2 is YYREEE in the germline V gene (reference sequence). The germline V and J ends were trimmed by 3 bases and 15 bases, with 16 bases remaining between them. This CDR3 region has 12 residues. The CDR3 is CASSWGQTAPFF. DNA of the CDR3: TGTGCCAGCAGCTGGGGGCAGACCGCCCCGTTCTTC.

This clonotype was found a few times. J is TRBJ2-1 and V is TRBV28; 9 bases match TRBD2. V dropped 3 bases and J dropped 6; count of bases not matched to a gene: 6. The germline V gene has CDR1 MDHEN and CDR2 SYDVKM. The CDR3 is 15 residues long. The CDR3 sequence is CASSLGGGVINEQFF. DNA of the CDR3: TGTGCCAGCAGTTTGGGCGGGGGGGTTATCAATGAGCAGTTCTTC.

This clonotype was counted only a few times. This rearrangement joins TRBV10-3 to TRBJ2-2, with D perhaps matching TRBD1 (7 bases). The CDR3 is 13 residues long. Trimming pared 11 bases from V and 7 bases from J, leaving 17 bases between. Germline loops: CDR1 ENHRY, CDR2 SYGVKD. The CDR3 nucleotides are TGTGCCCTACGACAGGGAGGAAACGGGGAGCTGTTTTTT. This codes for CALRQGGNGELFF.

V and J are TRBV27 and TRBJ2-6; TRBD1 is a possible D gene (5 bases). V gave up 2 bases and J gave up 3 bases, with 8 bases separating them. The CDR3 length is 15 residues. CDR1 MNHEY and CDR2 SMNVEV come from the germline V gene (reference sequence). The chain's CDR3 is CASSLLGDGANVLTF. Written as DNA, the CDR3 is TGTGCCAGCAGTTTACTAGGGGATGGGGCCAACGTCCTGACTTTC.

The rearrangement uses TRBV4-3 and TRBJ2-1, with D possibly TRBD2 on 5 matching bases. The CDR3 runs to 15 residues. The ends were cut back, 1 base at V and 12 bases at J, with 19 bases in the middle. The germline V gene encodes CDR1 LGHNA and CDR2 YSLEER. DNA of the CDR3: TGCGCCAGCAGCCAAGTCAAAGAGGGAAGTGATGGGCAGTTCTTC. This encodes CASSQVKEGSDGQFF.

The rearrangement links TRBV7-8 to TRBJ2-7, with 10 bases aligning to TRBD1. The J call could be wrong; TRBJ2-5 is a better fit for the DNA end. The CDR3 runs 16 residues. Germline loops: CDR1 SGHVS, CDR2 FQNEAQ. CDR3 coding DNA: TGTGCCAGCAGCATCAAGCGACAGGGGGCGTGGGAGACCCAGTACTTC. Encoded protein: CASSIKRQGAWETQYF.

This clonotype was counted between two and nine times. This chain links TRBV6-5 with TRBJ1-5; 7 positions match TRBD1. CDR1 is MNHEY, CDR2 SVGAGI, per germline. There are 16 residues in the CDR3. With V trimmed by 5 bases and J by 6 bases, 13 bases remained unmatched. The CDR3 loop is CASSPSTGQVGQPQHF. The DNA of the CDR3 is TGTGCCAGCAGTCCCTCGACAGGGCAGGTCGGTCAGCCCCAGCATTTT.

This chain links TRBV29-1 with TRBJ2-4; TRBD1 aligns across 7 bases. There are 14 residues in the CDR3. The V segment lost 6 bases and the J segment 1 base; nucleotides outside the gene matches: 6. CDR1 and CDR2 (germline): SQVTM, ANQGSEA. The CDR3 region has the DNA TGCAGCGTCACCGCGACAGGGGCCAAAAACATTCAGTACTTC. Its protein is CSVTATGAKNIQYF.